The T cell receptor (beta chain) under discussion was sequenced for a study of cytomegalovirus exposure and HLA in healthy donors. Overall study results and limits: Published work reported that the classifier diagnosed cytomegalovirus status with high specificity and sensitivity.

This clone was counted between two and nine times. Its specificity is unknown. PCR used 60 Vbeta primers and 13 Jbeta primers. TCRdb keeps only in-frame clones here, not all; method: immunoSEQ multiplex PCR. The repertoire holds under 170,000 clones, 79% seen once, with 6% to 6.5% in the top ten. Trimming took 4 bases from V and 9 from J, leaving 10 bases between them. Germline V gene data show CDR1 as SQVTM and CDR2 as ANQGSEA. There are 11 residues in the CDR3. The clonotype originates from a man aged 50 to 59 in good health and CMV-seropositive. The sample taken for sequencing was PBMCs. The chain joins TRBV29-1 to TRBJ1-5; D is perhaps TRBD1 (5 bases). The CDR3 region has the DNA TGCAGCGTTGGTATGGGGGGGCCCCAGCATTTT. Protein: CSVGMGGPQHF.